These T cell receptor beta chains were read from a single sample in a study of T cells in localized non-small cell lung cancer. Data came from immunoSEQ multiplex PCR; TCRdb stores just in-frame clones and leaves some out. The sample shows 25,000 to 30,000 clones, 92% of them seen only once. The sample consisted of peripheral blood mononuclear cells, taken before any cancer treatment. The receptors were sampled from a woman aged 40-75 years with stage III lung adenocarcinoma. Both conserved end residues are part of each CDR3. Each record gives: V gene, D gene, J gene, clone size, CDR3 protein, CDR3 DNA. The D gene is left open where the match is weak. The size field is filled for only some rows; it gives once, few, many or a size class.

TRBV7-9	NA	TRBJ2-1	NA	CASTLGGFAYNEQFF	TGTGCCAGCACCTTAGGGGGGTTTGCCTACAATGAGCAGTTCTTC
TRBV7-9	TRBD1	TRBJ2-5	NA	CASSFPGGETQYF	TGTGCCAGCAGCTTCCCAGGGGGAGAGACCCAGTACTTC
TRBV6-5	NA	TRBJ1-4	NA	CASSEVDSGEKLFF	TGTGCCAGCAGTGAAGTGGACAGCGGAGAAAAACTGTTTTTT
TRBV10-3	TRBD1	TRBJ1-1	NA	CAISDSNLRTGLNTEAFF	TGTGCCATCAGTGATTCCAATTTGAGGACAGGTTTGAACACTGAAGCTTTCTTT
TRBV29-1	TRBD1	TRBJ1-2	NA	CSVGQGGDYTF	TGCAGCGTTGGACAGGGGGGGGACTACACCTTC
TRBV7-2	NA	TRBJ1-5	NA	CASSFQLNQPQHF	TGTGCCAGCAGCTTTCAGCTCAATCAGCCCCAGCATTTT
TRBV11-2	NA	TRBJ2-7	NA	CASRLGSSYEQYF	TGTGCCAGCAGATTAGGAAGCTCCTACGAGCAGTACTTC
TRBV13	NA	TRBJ2-2	NA	CASSLLRGELFF	TGTGCCAGCAGCCTATTAAGGGGGGAGCTGTTTTTT
TRBV10-2	TRBD2	TRBJ2-1	once	CASSENSGRYSYNEQFF	TGCGCCAGCAGTGAGAATAGCGGGAGGTACTCCTACAATGAGCAGTTCTTC
TRBV4-1	TRBD2	TRBJ2-2	NA	CASSQGGSGRRTGELFF	TGCGCCAGCAGCCAAGGGGGTAGCGGGAGAAGGACCGGGGAGCTGTTTTTT
TRBV6-5	NA	TRBJ2-3	NA	CASSPFHSADTQYF	TGTGCCAGCAGTCCTTTCCACAGTGCAGATACGCAGTATTTT
TRBV27	NA	TRBJ2-7	NA	CASSFSLTTSSYEQYF	TGTGCCAGCAGTTTTAGTTTGACTACCAGCTCCTACGAGCAGTACTTC
TRBV5-6	TRBD1	TRBJ2-7	once	CASSYGTGGDEQYF	TGTGCCAGCAGCTATGGGACAGGGGGGGACGAGCAGTACTTC
TRBV10-3	NA	TRBJ2-2	NA	CAISESEDTGELFF	TGTGCCATCAGTGAGTCGGAGGACACCGGGGAGCTGTTTTTT
TRBV30	NA	TRBJ1-6	NA	CAWSVETANSPLHF	TGTGCCTGGAGTGTAGAGACAGCTAATTCACCCCTCCACTTT
TRBV25-1	NA	TRBJ1-5	NA	CASSPEHSNQPQHF	TGTGCCAGCAGTCCGGAACATAGCAATCAGCCCCAGCATTTT
TRBV4-1	NA	TRBJ2-7	NA	CASSQGSYEQYF	TGCGCCAGCAGCCAAGGTTCCTACGAGCAGTACTTC
TRBV11-2	NA	TRBJ2-3	NA	CASSPPTMENTDTQYF	TGTGCCAGCAGCCCCCCCACTATGGAGAACACAGATACGCAGTATTTT
TRBV2	NA	TRBJ1-3	NA	CASSELIGEGSGNTIYF	TGTGCCAGCAGTGAATTAATAGGTGAAGGCTCTGGAAACACCATATATTTT
TRBV5-1	NA	TRBJ2-1	NA	CASSLDGLEPNEQFF	TGCGCCAGCAGCTTGGATGGGCTTGAGCCCAATGAGCAGTTCTTC
TRBV11-2	NA	TRBJ2-7	NA	CASSLGSSYEQYF	TGTGCCAGCAGCTTAGGGAGCTCCTACGAGCAGTACTTC
TRBV29-1	NA	TRBJ2-3	NA	CSAGTTSTDTQYF	TGCAGCGCCGGGACGACTAGCACAGATACGCAGTATTTT
TRBV5-6	NA	TRBJ2-2	NA	CASSHGMGRTGELFF	TGTGCCAGCAGTCACGGGATGGGAAGGACCGGGGAGCTGTTTTTT
TRBV28	TRBD2	TRBJ2-2	NA	CASSGRSRTGELFF	TGTGCCAGTAGCGGGAGGTCGAGGACCGGGGAGCTGTTTTTT
TRBV11-2	NA	TRBJ2-1	NA	CASSPVTGSYNEQFF	TGTGCCAGCAGCCCCGTGACGGGCTCCTACAATGAGCAGTTCTTC
TRBV19	NA	TRBJ1-2	NA	CASSIGAVDYGYTF	TGTGCCAGTAGTATAGGGGCCGTCGACTATGGCTACACCTTC
TRBV27	TRBD2	TRBJ2-1	NA	CASSATSGVNNEQFF	TGTGCCAGCAGTGCGACTAGCGGGGTAAACAATGAGCAGTTCTTC
TRBV28	TRBD1	TRBJ2-1	NA	CASGQVSSYNEQFF	TGTGCCAGTGGACAGGTTAGCTCCTACAATGAGCAGTTCTTC
TRBV18	NA	TRBJ2-7	NA	CASSPDIAYEQYF	TGTGCCAGCTCCCCCGACATAGCCTACGAGCAGTACTTC
TRBV19	NA	TRBJ2-7	NA	CASSIVPSESSYEQYF	TGTGCCAGTAGTATAGTGCCTAGCGAGAGCTCCTACGAGCAGTACTTC
TRBV7-6	TRBD1	TRBJ1-5	once	CASSSTGGGGQPQHF	TGTGCCAGCAGCTCCACAGGGGGCGGGGGTCAGCCCCAGCATTTT
TRBV28	NA	TRBJ1-2	NA	CASSRRIGGVSYTF	TGTGCCAGCAGCCGTCGAATAGGGGGAGTGAGCTACACCTTC
TRBV7-6	TRBD2	TRBJ2-7	once	CASSLELGGAGVPREQYF	TGTGCCAGCAGCCTCGAACTGGGGGGAGCGGGGGTTCCCCGGGAGCAGTACTTC
TRBV15	NA	TRBJ2-5	NA	CATSGGNTLKTQYF	TGTGCCACCAGCGGGGGGAACACCTTAAAGACCCAGTACTTC
TRBV7-9	NA	TRBJ1-6	NA	CASSLGALNNSPLHF	TGTGCCAGCAGCTTAGGAGCCCTAAATAATTCACCCCTCCACTTT
TRBV5-1	NA	TRBJ1-2	NA	CASSLAVANYGYTF	TGCGCCAGCAGCTTGGCAGTAGCTAACTATGGCTACACCTTC
TRBV11-2	TRBD2	TRBJ2-1	NA	CASSFGGRDRVRFF	TGTGCCAGCAGCTTCGGCGGGAGGGATAGAGTTAGGTTCTTC
TRBV30	NA	TRBJ2-3	NA	CAWSERPTDTQYF	TGTGCCTGGAGCGAGCGGCCGACAGATACGCAGTATTTT
TRBV27	NA	TRBJ2-1	NA	CASNDASSYNEQFF	TGTGCCAGCAATGATGCGAGCTCCTACAATGAGCAGTTCTTC
TRBV5-4	NA	TRBJ2-6	once	CASSLAGSSGANVLTF	TGTGCCAGCAGCTTGGCCGGGTCCTCTGGGGCCAACGTCCTGACTTTC
TRBV28	TRBD1	TRBJ1-2	NA	CASWTGGVGGYTF	TGTGCCAGTTGGACAGGGGGCGTTGGCGGCTACACCTTC
TRBV28	NA	TRBJ1-2	NA	CASRGRGSYGYTF	TGTGCCAGCAGAGGCAGGGGAAGCTATGGCTACACCTTC
TRBV2	TRBD2	TRBJ2-1	NA	CASSSSGGAGNEQFF	TGTGCCAGCAGTTCTAGCGGGGGGGCCGGGAATGAGCAGTTCTTC
TRBV5-8	TRBD1	TRBJ1-1	NA	CASSLVGGATEAFF	TGTGCCAGCAGCTTGGTAGGGGGCGCCACTGAAGCTTTCTTT
TRBV5-1	TRBD2	TRBJ2-2	NA	CASSITSGSPTGELFF	TGCGCCAGCAGTATTACTAGCGGGAGTCCCACCGGGGAGCTGTTTTTT
TRBV19	NA	TRBJ1-2	NA	CASSVTNYGYTF	TGTGCCAGTAGCGTCACCAACTATGGCTACACCTTC
TRBV6-6	NA	TRBJ1-1	NA	CASSERTEAFF	TGTGCCAGCAGTGAGAGGACTGAAGCTTTCTTT
TRBV4-3	NA	TRBJ2-7	NA	CASSQVIGSYEQYF	TGCGCCAGCAGCCAAGTTATAGGATCCTACGAGCAGTACTTC
TRBV5-1	NA	TRBJ2-2	NA	CASSLGLPGTGELFF	TGCGCCAGCAGCCTAGGGCTACCAGGAACCGGGGAGCTGTTTTTT
TRBV7-2	NA	TRBJ2-4	few	CASSFGGPGKNIQYF	TGTGCCAGCAGCTTTGGGGGTCCGGGGAAAAACATTCAGTACTTC
TRBV7-7	TRBD2	TRBJ2-5	NA	CASSLGSGRRETQYF	TGTGCCAGCAGCTTAGGCTCCGGGAGGAGGGAGACCCAGTACTTC
TRBV4-3	NA	TRBJ2-2	NA	CASSPDRSNTGELFF	TGCGCCAGCAGCCCCGACAGATCGAACACCGGGGAGCTGTTTTTT
TRBV19	TRBD1	TRBJ1-1	NA	CASSPDRGNTEAFF	TGTGCCAGTAGCCCAGACAGGGGCAACACTGAAGCTTTCTTT
TRBV13	NA	TRBJ2-3	NA	CASSQGGGDTQYF	TGTGCCAGCAGCCAGGGAGGGGGAGATACGCAGTATTTT
TRBV4-2	NA	TRBJ1-4	NA	CASSQEAGTNEKLFF	TGTGCCAGCAGCCAAGAGGCAGGCACTAATGAAAAACTGTTTTTT
TRBV7-6	NA	TRBJ2-3	NA	CASSFGRTDTQYF	TGTGCCAGCAGCTTCGGGAGAACAGATACGCAGTATTTT
TRBV6-6	NA	TRBJ1-2	NA	CASRRIYGYTF	TGTGCCAGCCGAAGGATCTATGGTTACACCTTC
TRBV11-3	NA	TRBJ2-5	NA	CASSIGQKETQYF	TGTGCCAGCAGCATCGGACAGAAAGAGACCCAGTACTTC
TRBV10-1	TRBD2	TRBJ2-7	NA	CASSDSGGVEQYF	TGCGCCAGCAGTGATTCCGGGGGGGTCGAGCAGTACTTC